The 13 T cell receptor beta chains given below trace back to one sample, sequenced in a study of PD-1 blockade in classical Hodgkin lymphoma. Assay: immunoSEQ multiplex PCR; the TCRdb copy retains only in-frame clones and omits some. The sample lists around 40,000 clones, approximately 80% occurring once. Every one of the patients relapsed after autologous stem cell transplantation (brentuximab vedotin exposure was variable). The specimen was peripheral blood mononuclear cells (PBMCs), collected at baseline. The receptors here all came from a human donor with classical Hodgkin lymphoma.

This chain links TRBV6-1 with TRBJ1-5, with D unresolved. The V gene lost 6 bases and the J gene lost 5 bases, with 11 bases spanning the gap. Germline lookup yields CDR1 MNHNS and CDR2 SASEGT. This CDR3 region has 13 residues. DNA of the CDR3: TGTGCCAGCAGCGCCTTTATCTATCAGCCCCAGCATTTT. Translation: CASSAFIYQPQHF.

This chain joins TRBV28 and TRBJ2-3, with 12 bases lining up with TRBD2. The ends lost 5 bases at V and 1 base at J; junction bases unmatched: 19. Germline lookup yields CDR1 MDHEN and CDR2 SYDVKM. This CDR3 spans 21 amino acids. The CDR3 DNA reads TGTGCCAGCAGTCCAACTCCTTATCTGACTAGCGGGAGTGGAGGCACAGATACGCAGTATTTT. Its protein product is CASSPTPYLTSGSGGTDTQYF.

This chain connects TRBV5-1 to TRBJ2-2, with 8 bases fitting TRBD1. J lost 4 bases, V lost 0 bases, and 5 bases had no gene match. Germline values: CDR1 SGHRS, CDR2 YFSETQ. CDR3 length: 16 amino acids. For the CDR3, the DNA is TGCGCCAGCAGCTTGGGGACAGGGCTCGGCACCGGGGAGCTGTTTTTT. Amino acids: CASSLGTGLGTGELFF.

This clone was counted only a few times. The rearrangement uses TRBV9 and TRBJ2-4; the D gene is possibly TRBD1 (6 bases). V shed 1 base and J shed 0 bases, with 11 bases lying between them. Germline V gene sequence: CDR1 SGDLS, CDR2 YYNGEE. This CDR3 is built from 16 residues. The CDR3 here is CASSVRTVLAKNIQYF. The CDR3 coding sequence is TGTGCCAGCAGCGTAAGGACAGTACTAGCCAAAAACATTCAGTACTTC.

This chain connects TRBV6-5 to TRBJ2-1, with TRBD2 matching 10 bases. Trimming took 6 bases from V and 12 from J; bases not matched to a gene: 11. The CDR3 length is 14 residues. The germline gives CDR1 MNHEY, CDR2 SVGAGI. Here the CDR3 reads CASSSLAGVRVQFF. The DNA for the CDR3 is TGTGCCAGCAGCTCCCTAGCGGGAGTAAGGGTGCAGTTCTTC.

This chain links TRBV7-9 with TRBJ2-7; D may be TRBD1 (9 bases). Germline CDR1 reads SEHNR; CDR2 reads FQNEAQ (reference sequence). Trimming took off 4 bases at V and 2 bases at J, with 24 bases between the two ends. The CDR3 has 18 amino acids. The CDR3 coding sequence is TGTGCCAGCAGCTCCGGACAGGGGTGGCTAGCGGGTACCTACGAGCAGTACTTC. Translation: CASSSGQGWLAGTYEQYF.

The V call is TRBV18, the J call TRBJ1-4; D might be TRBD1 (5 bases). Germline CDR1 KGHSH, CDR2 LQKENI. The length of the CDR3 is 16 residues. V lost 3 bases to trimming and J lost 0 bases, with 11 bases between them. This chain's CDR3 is CASSPAMGATNEKLFF. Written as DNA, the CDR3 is TGTGCCAGCTCACCGGCAATGGGGGCAACTAATGAAAAACTGTTTTTT.

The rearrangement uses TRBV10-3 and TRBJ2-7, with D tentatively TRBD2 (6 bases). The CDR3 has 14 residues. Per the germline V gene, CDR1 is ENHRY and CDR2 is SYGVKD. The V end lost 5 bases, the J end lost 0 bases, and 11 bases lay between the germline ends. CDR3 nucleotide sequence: TGTGCCATCAGTTTGGAGGGACCCTCCTACGAGCAGTACTTC. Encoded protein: CAISLEGPSYEQYF.

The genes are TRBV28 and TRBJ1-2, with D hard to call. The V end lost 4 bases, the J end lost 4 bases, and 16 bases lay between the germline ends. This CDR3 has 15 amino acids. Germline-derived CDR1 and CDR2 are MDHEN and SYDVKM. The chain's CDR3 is CASSSRAARPYGYTF. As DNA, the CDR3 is TGTGCCAGCAGTTCCCGGGCCGCCCGACCCTATGGCTACACCTTC.

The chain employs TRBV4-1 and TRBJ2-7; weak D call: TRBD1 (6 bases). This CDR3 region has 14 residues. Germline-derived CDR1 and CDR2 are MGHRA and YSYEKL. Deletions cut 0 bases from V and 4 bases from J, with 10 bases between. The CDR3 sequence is CASSQDMGQYEQYF. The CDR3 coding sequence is TGCGCCAGCAGCCAAGATATGGGACAATACGAGCAGTACTTC.

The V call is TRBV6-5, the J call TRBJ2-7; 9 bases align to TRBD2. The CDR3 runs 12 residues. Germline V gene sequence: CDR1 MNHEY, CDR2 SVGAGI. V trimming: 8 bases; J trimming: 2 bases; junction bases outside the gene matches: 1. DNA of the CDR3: TGTGCCAGCGCGGGAGGGACCTACGAGCAGTACTTC. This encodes CASAGGTYEQYF.

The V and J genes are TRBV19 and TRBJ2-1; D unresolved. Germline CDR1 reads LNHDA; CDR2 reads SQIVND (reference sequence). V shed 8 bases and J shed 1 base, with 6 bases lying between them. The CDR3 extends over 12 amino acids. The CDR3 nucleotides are TGTGCCAGTGGGCGTTCCTACAATGAGCAGTTCTTC. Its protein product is CASGRSYNEQFF.

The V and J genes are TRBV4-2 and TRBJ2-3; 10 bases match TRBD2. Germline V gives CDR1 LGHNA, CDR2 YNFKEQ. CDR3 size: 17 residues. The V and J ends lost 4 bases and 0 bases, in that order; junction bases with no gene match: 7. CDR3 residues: CASSPTVTSGSTDTQYF. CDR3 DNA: TGTGCCAGCAGCCCGACCGTGACTAGCGGGAGCACAGATACGCAGTATTTT.